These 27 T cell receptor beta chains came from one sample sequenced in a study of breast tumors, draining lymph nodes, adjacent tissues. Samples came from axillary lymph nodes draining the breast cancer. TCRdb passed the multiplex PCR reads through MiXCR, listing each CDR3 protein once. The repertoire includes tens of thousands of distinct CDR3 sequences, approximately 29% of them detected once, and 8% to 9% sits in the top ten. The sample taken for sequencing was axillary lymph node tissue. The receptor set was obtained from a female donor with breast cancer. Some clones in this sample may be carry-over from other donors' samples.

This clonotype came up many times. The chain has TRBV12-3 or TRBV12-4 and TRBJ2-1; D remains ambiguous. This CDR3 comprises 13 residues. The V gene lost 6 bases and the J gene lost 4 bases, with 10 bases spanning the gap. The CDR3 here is CASRASRYNEQFF. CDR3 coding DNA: TGTGCCAGCAGAGCCTCTAGGTACAATGAGCAGTTCTTC.

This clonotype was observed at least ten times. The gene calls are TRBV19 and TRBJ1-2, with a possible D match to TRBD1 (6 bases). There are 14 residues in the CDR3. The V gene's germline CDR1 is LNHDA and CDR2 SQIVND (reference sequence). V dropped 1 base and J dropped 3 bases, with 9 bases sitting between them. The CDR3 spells CASSIVPGDYGYTF. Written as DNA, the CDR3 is TGTGCCAGTAGTATAGTCCCAGGGGACTATGGCTACACCTTC.

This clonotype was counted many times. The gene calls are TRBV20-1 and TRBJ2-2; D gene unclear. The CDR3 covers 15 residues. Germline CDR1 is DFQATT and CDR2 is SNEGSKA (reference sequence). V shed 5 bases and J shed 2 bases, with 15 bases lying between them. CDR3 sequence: CSARQMTPNTGELFF. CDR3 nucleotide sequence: TGCAGTGCTCGACAAATGACTCCTAACACCGGGGAGCTGTTTTTT.

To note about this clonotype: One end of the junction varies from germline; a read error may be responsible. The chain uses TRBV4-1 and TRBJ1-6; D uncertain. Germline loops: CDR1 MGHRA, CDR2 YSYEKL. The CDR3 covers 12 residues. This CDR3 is CVSADGNSPLHF. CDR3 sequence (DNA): TGCGTCAGCGCCGATGGGAATTCACCCCTCCACTTT.

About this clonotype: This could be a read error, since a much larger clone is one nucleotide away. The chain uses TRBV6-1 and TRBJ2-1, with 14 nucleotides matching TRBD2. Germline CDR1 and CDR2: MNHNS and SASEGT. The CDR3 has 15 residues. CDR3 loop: CASRTGTSGRNGQFF. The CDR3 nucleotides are TGTGCCAGCAGAACCGGGACTAGCGGGAGAAATGGGCAGTTCTTC.

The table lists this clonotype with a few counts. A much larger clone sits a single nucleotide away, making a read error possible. The CDR3 spells CSASTPGGNAQFF. The DNA of the CDR3 is TGCAGTGCTAGTACCCCCGGGGGGAATGCGCAGTTCTTC. This rearrangement joins TRBV20-1 to TRBJ2-1, with 7 bases identical to TRBD2. The germline V gene has CDR1 DFQATT and CDR2 SNEGSKA (reference sequence). The CDR3 runs to 13 residues.

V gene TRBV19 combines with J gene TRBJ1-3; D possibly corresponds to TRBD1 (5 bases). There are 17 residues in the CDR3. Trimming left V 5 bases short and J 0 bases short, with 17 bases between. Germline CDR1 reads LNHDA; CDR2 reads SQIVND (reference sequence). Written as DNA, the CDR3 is TGTGCCAGTAGTCCCCAGGGTAGCACCTACTCTGGAAACACCATATATTTT. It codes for CASSPQGSTYSGNTIYF.

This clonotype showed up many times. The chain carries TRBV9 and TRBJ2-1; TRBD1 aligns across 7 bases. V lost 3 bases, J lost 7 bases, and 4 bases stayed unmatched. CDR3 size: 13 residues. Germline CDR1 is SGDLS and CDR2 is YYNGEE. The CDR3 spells CASSENRGNEQFF. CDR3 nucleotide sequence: TGTGCCAGCAGCGAGAACAGGGGTAATGAGCAGTTCTTC.

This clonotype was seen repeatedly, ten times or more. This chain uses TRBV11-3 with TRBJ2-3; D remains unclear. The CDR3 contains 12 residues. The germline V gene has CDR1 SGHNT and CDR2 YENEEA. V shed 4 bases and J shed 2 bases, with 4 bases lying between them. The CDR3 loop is CASSSHTDTQYF. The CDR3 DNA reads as TGTGCCAGCAGCTCCCACACAGATACGCAGTATTTT.

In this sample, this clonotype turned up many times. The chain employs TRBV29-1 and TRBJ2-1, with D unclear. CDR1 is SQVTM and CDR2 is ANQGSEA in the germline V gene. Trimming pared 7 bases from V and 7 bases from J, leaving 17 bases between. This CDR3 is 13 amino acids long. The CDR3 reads CSGNHYLGNEQFF. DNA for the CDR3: TGCAGCGGGAACCACTACTTGGGGAATGAGCAGTTCTTC.

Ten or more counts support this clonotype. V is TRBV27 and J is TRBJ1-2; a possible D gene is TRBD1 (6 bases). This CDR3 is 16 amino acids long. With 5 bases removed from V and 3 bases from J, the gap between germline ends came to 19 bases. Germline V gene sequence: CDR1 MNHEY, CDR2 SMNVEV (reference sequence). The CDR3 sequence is CASSKWIGGAHYGYTF. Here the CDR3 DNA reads TGTGCCAGCAGTAAATGGATAGGGGGGGCCCACTATGGCTACACCTTC.

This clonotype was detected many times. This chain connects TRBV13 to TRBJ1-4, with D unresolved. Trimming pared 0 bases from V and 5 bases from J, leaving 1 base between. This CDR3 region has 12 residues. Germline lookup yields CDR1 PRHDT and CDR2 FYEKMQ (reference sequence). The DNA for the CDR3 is TGTGCCAGCAGCTTAGGGAATGAAAAACTGTTTTTT. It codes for CASSLGNEKLFF.

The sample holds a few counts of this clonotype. The CDR3 spells CASSPGTSPEAFF. The CDR3 DNA reads as TGTGCCAGCAGCCCCGGGACATCGCCTGAAGCTTTCTTT. V gene TRBV6-6 combines with J gene TRBJ1-1, with D possibly being TRBD1 (6 bases). CDR1 and CDR2 (germline): MNHNY, SVGAGI (reference sequence). V lost 6 bases and J 6 bases, leaving 14 bases between the germline ends. This CDR3 spans 13 amino acids.

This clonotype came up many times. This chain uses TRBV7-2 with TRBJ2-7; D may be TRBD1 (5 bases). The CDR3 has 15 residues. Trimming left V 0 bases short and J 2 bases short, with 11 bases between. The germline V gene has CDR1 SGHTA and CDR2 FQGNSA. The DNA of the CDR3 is TGTGCCAGCAGCTTAGCGCAGGGATTTCCCTACGAGCAGTACTTC. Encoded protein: CASSLAQGFPYEQYF.

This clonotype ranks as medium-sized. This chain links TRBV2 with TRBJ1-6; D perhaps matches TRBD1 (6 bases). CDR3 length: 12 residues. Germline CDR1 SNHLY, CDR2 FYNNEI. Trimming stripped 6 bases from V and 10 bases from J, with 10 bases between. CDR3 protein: CASSGQSSPLHF. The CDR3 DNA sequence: TGTGCCAGCAGCGGACAGTCCTCACCCCTCCACTTT. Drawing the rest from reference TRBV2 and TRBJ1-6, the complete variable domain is EPEVTQTPSHQVTQMGQEVILRCVPISNHLYFYWYRQILGQKVEFLVSFYNNEISEKSEIFDDQFSVERPDGSNFTLKIRSTKLEDSAMYFCASSGQSSPLHFGNGTRLTVT.

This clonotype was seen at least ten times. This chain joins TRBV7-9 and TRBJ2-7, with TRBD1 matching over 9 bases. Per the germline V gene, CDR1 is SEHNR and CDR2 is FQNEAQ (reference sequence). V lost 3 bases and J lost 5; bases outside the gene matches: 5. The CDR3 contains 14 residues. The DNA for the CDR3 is TGTGCCAGCAGCTTCCGGGACAGGGCAAACGAGCAGTACTTC. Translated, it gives CASSFRDRANEQYF.

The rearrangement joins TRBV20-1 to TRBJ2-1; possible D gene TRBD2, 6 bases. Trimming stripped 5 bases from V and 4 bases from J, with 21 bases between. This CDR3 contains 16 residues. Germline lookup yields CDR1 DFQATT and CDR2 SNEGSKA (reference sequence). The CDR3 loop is CSAGNPRLELYNEQFF. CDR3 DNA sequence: TGCAGTGCTGGAAATCCTCGACTAGAATTGTACAATGAGCAGTTCTTC.

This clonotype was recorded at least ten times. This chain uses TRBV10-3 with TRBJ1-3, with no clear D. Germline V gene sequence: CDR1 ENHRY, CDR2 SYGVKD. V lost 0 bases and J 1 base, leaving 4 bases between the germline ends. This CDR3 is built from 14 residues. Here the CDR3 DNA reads TGTGCCATCAGTGAGTCAGGGTCTGGAAACACCATATATTTT. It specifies CAISESGSGNTIYF.

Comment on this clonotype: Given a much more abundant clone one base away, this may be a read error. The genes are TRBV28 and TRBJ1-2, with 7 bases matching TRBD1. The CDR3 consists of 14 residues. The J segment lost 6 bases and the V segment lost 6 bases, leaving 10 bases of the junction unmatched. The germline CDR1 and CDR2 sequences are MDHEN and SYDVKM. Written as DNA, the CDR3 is TGTGCCAGCAGCCTGGGACAGTTCCTCCATGGCTACACCTTC. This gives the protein CASSLGQFLHGYTF.

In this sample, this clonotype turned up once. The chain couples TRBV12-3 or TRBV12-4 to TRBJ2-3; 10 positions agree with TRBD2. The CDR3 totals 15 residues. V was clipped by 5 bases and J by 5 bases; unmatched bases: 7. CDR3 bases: TGTGCCAGCAGTAGCGGGAGGGCCCTGAGAGATACGCAGTATTTT. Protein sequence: CASSSGRALRDTQYF.

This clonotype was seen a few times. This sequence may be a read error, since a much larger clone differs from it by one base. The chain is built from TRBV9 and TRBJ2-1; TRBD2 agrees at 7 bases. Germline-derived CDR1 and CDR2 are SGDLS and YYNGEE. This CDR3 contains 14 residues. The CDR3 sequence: CASTAGTTNNEQSF. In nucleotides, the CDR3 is TGTGCCAGCACGGCCGGGACTACAAACAATGAGCAGTCCTTC.

The CDR3 here is CASSHGTSGSRIAYEQYF. DNA for the CDR3: TGTGCCAGCAGTCACGGGACTAGCGGGAGTAGAATCGCCTACGAGCAGTACTTC. The chain uses TRBV28 and TRBJ2-7; TRBD2 matches at 14 bases. Germline V lookup: CDR1 MDHEN, CDR2 SYDVKM. The length of the CDR3 is 18 residues. V dropped 5 bases and J dropped 2; count of bases not matched to a gene: 11.

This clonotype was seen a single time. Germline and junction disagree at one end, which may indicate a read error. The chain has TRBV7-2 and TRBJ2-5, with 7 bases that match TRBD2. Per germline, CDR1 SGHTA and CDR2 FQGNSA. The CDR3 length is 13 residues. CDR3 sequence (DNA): TGTGCCAGCAGCCTCGGGTCGCGGGAGATCCAGTACTTC. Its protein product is CASSLGSREIQYF. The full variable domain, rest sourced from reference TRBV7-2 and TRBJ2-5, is GAGVSQSPSNKVTEKGKDVELRCDPISGHTALYWYRQSLGQGLEFLIYFQGNSAPDKSGLPSDRFSAERTGGSVSTLTIQRTQQEDSAVYLCASSLGSREIQYFGPGTRLLVL.

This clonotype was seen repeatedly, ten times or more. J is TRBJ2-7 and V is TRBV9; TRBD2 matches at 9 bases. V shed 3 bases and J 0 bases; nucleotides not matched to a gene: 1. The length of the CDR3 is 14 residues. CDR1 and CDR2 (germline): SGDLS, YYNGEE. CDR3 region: CASSAGLASYEQYF. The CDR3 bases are TGTGCCAGCAGCGCGGGACTAGCCTCCTACGAGCAGTACTTC. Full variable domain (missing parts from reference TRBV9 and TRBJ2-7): DSGVTQTPKHLITATGQRVTLRCSPRSGDLSVYWYQQSLDQGLQFLIQYYNGEERAKGNILERFSAQQFPDLHSELNLSSLELGDSALYFCASSAGLASYEQYFGPGTRLTVT.

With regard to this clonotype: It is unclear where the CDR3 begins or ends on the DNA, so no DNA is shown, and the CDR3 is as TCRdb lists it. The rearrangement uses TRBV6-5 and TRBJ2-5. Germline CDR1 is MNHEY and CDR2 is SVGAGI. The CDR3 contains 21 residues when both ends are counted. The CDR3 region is CASSYGSILTEAFFGQETQYF.

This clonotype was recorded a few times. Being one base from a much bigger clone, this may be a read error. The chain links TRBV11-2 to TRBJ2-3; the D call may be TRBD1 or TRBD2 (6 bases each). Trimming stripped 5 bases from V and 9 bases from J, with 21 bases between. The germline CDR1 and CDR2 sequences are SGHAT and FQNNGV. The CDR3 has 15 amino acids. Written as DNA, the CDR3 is TGTGCCAGCAGCGCCAATAGGGGACCGGGGGCCACGCAGTATTTT. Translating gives CASSANRGPGATQYF. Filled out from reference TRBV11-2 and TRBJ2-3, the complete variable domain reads EAGVAQSPRYKIIEKRQSVAFWCNPISGHATLYWYQQILGQGPKLLIQFQNNGVVDDSQLPKDRFSAERLKGVDSTLKIQPAKLEDSAVYLCASSANRGPGATQYFGPGTRLTVL.

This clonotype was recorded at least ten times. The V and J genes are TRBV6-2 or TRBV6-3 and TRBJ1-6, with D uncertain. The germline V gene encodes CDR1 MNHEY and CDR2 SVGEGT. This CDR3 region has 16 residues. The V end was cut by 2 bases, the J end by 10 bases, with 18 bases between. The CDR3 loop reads CASSYPKEGRGSPLHF. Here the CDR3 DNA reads TGTGCCAGCAGTTACCCTAAAGAAGGTCGTGGCTCACCCCTCCACTTT.